The T cell receptor beta chain under discussion was sequenced for a study of response to subunit inactivated influenza vaccine. Study-wide points: Each seasonal influenza vaccination, the authors suggested, recruits few new T cells.

This clonotype was picked up many times. Its antigen is as yet unknown. V lost 6 bases and J 5 bases, leaving 16 bases between the germline ends. The CDR3 extends over 14 amino acids. Via MiXCR, TCRdb re-called the RT-PCR reads, giving one row per CDR3 protein. The top ten clones hold roughly 6.4% of a sample with under 800,000 distinct CDR3 sequences, approximately 14% of them seen once. This TCR came from a man aged 45-65 years who received an inactivated influenza vaccine. Sequenced material: PBMCs from blood, taken 14 days before vaccination. The chain has TRBV12-3 or TRBV12-4 and TRBJ1-1; D is possibly TRBD1 (5 bases). The DNA for the CDR3 is TGTGCCAGCAGCACACGGGACTCGGGGACTGAAGCTTTCTTT. Translated, it gives CASSTRDSGTEAFF.